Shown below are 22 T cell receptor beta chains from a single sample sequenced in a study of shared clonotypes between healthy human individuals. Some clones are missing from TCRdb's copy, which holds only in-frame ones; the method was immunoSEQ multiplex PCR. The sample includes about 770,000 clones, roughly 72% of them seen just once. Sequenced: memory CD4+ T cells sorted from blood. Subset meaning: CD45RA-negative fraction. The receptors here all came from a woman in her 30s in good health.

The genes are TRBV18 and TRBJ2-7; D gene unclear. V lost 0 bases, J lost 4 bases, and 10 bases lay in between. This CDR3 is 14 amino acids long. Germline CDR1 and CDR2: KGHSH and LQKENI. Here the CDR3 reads CASSPPAQMYEQYF. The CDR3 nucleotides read TGTGCCAGCTCACCACCGGCACAGATGTACGAGCAGTACTTC.

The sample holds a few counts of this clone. This CDR3 is CASSLSGLQGDTQYF. In nucleotides, the CDR3 is TGTGCCAGCAGCTTATCGGGGCTCCAGGGGGATACGCAGTATTTT. The chain is built from TRBV7-3 and TRBJ2-3, with D possibly TRBD1 on 6 matching bases. V was cut by 2 bases and J by 6 bases, with 15 bases left in between. The V gene's germline CDR1 is SGHTA and CDR2 FQGTGA. This CDR3 comprises 15 residues.

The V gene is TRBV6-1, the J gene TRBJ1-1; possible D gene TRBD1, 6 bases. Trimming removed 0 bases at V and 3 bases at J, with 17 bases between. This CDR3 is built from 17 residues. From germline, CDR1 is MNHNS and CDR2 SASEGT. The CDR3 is CASSEAPSARGDTEAFF. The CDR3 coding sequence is TGTGCCAGCAGTGAAGCGCCGTCAGCAAGGGGGGACACTGAAGCTTTCTTT.

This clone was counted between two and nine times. The CDR3 here is CASSTRTGNYGYTF. Written as DNA, the CDR3 is TGTGCCAGCAGCACTCGGACAGGCAACTATGGCTACACCTTC. The rearrangement uses TRBV28 and TRBJ1-2; 7 nucleotides align to TRBD1. Germline CDR1 and CDR2: MDHEN and SYDVKM. The V gene end was trimmed by 6 bases and the J gene end by 2 bases; junction bases not matched to a gene: 6. This CDR3 is 14 amino acids long.

The DNA for the CDR3 is TGTGCCAGCAGCACAGGGAACTATGGCTACACCTTC. Amino acids: CASSTGNYGYTF. The chain has TRBV5-5 and TRBJ1-2; D possibly corresponds to TRBD1 (6 bases). Between the trimmed V and J ends, which lost 4 bases and 2 bases, there was a span of 6 bases. In germline, CDR1 is SGHKS, CDR2 YYEKEE (reference sequence). The CDR3 extends over 12 amino acids.

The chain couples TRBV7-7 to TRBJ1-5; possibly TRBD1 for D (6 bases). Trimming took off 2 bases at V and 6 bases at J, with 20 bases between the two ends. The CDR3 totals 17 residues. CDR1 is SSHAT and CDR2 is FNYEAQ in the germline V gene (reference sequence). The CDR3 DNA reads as TGTGCCAGCAGCTTAAATAATACGGACAGATCGATTCAGCCCCAGCATTTT. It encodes CASSLNNTDRSIQPQHF.

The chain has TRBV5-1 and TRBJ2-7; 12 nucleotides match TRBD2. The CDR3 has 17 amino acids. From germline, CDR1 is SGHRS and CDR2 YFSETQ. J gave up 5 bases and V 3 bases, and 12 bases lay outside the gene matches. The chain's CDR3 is CASSWLLAGGPFHEQYF. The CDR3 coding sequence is TGCGCCAGCAGCTGGTTGCTAGCGGGAGGGCCGTTCCACGAGCAGTACTTC.

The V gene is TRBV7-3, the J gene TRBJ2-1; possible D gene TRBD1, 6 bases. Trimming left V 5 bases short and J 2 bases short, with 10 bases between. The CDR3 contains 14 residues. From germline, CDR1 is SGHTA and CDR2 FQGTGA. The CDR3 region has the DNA TGTGCCAGCAGCCCTGGACAGACCTACAATGAGCAGTTCTTC. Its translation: CASSPGQTYNEQFF. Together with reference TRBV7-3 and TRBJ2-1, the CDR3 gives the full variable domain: GAGVSQTPSNKVTEKGKYVELRCDPISGHTALYWYRQSLGQGPEFLIYFQGTGAADDSGLPNDRFFAVRPEGSVSTLKIQRTERGDSAVYLCASSPGQTYNEQFFGPGTRLTVL.

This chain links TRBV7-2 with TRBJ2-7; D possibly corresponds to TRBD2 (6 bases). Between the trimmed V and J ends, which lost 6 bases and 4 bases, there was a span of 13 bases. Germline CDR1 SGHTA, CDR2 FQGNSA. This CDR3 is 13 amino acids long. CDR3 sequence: CASRRGGTYEQYF. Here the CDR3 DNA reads TGTGCCAGCAGGAGGGGAGGAACATACGAGCAGTACTTC.

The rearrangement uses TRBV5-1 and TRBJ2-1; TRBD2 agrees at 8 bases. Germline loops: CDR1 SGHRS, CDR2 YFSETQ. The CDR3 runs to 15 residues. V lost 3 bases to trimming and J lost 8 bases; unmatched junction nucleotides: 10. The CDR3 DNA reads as TGCGCCAGCAGCTCATCGGGGGCGGGAGGTGATGAGCAGTTCTTC. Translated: CASSSSGAGGDEQFF.

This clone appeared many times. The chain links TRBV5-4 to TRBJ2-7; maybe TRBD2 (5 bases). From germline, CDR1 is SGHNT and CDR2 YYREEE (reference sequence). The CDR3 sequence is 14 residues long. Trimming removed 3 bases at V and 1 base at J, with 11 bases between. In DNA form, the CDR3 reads TGTGCCAGCAGCTCTGGCGGGCTTTCCTACGAGCAGTACTTC. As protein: CASSSGGLSYEQYF.

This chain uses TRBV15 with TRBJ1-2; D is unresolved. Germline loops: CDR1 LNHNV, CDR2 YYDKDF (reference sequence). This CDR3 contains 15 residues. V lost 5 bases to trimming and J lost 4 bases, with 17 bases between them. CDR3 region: CATSLSSGVPYGYTF. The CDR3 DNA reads TGTGCCACCAGCCTATCCAGTGGGGTCCCCTATGGCTACACCTTC.

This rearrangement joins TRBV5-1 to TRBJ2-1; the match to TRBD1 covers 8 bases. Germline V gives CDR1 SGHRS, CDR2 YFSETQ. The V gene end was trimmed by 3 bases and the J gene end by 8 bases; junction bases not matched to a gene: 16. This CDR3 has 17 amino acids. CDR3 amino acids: CASSWDVRTGSSYEQFF. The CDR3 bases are TGCGCCAGCAGCTGGGACGTCCGGACAGGGAGTAGCTATGAGCAGTTCTTC.

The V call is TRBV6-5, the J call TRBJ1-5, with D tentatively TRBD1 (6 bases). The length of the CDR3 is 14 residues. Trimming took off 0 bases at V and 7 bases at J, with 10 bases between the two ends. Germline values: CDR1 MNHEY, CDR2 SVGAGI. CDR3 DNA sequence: TGTGCCAGCAGTTACTCCCCAGGGGAACAGCCCCAGCATTTT. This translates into CASSYSPGEQPQHF.

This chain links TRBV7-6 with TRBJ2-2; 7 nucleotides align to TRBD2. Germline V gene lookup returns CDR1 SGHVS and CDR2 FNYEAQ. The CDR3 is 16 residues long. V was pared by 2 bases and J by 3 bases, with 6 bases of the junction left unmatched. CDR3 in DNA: TGTGCCAGCAGCTTAAGGGCGGGAGTTGACACCGGGGAGCTGTTTTTT. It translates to CASSLRAGVDTGELFF.

For the CDR3, the DNA is TGTGCCAGCAAAGTAACCGGGACCCAGGTCCGCTACACCTTC. As protein: CASKVTGTQVRYTF. This sequence joins TRBV27 and TRBJ1-2; D might be TRBD1 (5 bases). Germline V gives CDR1 MNHEY, CDR2 SMNVEV (reference sequence). The CDR3 extends over 14 amino acids. V lost 7 bases and J lost 9, with 21 bases in between.

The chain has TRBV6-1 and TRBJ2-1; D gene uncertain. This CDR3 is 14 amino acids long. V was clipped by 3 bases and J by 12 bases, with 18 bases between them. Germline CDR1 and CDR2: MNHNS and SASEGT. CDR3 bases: TGTGCCAGCAGTGAGCCCCCCCCGCGCTCGGGGCAGTTCTTC. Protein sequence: CASSEPPPRSGQFF.

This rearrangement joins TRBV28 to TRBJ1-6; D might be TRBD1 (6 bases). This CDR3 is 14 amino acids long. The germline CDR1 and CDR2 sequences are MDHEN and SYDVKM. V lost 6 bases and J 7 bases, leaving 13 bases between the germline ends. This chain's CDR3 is CASRVGTQNSPLHF. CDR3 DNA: TGTGCCAGCAGGGTCGGGACACAAAATTCACCCCTCCACTTT.

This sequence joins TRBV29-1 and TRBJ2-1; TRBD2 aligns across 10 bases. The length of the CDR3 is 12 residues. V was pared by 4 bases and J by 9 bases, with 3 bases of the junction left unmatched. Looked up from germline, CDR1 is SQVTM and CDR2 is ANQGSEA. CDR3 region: CSVGVAGGEQFF. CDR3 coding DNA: TGCAGCGTTGGGGTAGCGGGAGGTGAGCAGTTCTTC.

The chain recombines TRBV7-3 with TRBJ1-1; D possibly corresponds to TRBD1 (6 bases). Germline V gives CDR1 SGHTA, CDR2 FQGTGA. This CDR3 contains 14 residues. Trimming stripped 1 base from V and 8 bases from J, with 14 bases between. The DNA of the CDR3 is TGTGCCAGCAGCTTAAACGCAGGGGTGACCGAAGCTTTCTTT. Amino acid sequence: CASSLNAGVTEAFF. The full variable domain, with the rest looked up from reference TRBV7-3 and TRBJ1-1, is GAGVSQTPSNKVTEKGKYVELRCDPISGHTALYWYRQSLGQGPEFLIYFQGTGAADDSGLPNDRFFAVRPEGSVSTLKIQRTERGDSAVYLCASSLNAGVTEAFFGQGTRLTVV.

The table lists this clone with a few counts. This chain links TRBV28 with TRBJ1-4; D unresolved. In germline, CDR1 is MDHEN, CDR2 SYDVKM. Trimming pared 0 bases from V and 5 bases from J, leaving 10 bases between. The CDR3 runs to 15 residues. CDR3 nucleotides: TGTGCCAGCAGTTTATGGGCTGGGAGCAATGAAAAACTGTTTTTT. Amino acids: CASSLWAGSNEKLFF.

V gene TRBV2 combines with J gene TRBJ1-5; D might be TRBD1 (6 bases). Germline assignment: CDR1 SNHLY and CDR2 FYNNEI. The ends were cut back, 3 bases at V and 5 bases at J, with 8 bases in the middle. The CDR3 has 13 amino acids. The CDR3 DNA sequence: TGTGCCAGCAGTGAGGACAGATATCAGCCCCAGCATTTT. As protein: CASSEDRYQPQHF.